This paragraph reports one T cell receptor (beta chain). This entry comes from a study of blood T cells in healthy people across ages. Trimming at V came to 7 bases and at J to 1 base, leaving 5 bases not matched to a gene. Per germline, CDR1 KGHDR and CDR2 SFDVKD. The CDR3 covers 14 residues. A second PCR, run for 7 to 11 cycles, used a sample-barcoded 5' primer plus a J-beta primer mix. TCRdb re-called the 5' RACE reads with MiXCR, one entry per CDR3 protein. The table has roughly 1,800,000 distinct CDR3 sequences, just under 50% seen once. The TCR was taken from a woman between 35 and 50 years old in good health. This chain links TRBV24-1 with TRBJ1-2; the match to TRBD1 covers 7 bases. Material: blood. The CDR3 sequence: CATRIRGFNYGYTF. The DNA for the CDR3 is TGTGCCACCAGGATCAGGGGGTTTAACTATGGCTACACCTTC.